These 13 T cell receptor beta chains came from one sample sequenced in a study of early T cells in non-severe SARS-CoV-2 infection. TCRdb reprocessed the 5' RACE reads via MiXCR and lists one record per CDR3 protein. Among about 100,000 distinct CDR3 sequences listed, around 13% were seen once. The source material was whole blood. These receptors were obtained from an adult who was a healthcare worker with PCR-confirmed SARS-CoV-2 infection or an uninfected control (not recorded which).

As to this clonotype: One end of the junction is discordant with germline, which a read error may explain. The rearrangement links TRBV27 to TRBJ2-3; tentative D call: TRBD2 (6 bases). CDR3 size: 14 residues. Per germline, CDR1 MNHEY and CDR2 SMNVEV (reference sequence). DNA of the CDR3: TGTGTCAGCGGGTTCAAGCGCCCCACAGATACGCAGTATTTT. It translates to CVSGFKRPTDTQYF.

The chain joins TRBV29-1 to TRBJ2-3; possible D gene TRBD2, 6 bases. V lost 7 bases and J lost 0, with 8 bases in between. This CDR3 has 12 amino acids. Germline CDR1 and CDR2: SQVTM and ANQGSEA. The CDR3 nucleotides are TGCAGCGCCAGCGGGAGCACAGATACGCAGTATTTT. Protein product: CSASGSTDTQYF.

This clonotype was observed a handful of times. In DNA form, the CDR3 reads TGCGCCAGCAGCTTGGTGTTGAACACCGGGGAGCTGTTTTTT. This sequence encodes CASSLVLNTGELFF. The chain couples TRBV5-1 to TRBJ2-2; unclear D gene. The V gene lost 0 bases and the J gene lost 1 base, with 4 bases spanning the gap. The CDR3 sequence is 14 residues long. Per the germline V gene, CDR1 is SGHRS and CDR2 is YFSETQ.

This clonotype was observed many times. The rearrangement uses TRBV19 and TRBJ2-6; 8 bases map to TRBD1. The trim removed 4 bases at V and 2 bases at J, leaving 1 base unmatched. The CDR3 consists of 15 residues. Germline values: CDR1 LNHDA, CDR2 SQIVND (reference sequence). The CDR3 spells CASSTQGAGANVLTF. CDR3 DNA: TGTGCCAGTAGTACACAGGGGGCTGGGGCCAACGTCCTGACTTTC.

This clonotype was counted at least ten times. The chain couples TRBV4-1 to TRBJ1-2; 7 bases agree with TRBD1. The V and J ends lost 7 bases and 2 bases, in that order; junction bases with no gene match: 7. Germline V lookup: CDR1 MGHRA, CDR2 YSYEKL. The CDR3 consists of 14 residues. DNA for the CDR3: TGCGCCAGCAAACCCCAGACAGGGAACTATGGCTACACCTTC. Protein product: CASKPQTGNYGYTF.

The gene calls are TRBV11-3 and TRBJ2-1; weak D call: TRBD1 (6 bases). This CDR3 is 15 amino acids long. V lost 3 bases to trimming and J lost 4 bases, with 13 bases between them. Germline V lookup: CDR1 SGHNT, CDR2 YENEEA. This chain's CDR3 is CASSFGQTPYNEQFF. The CDR3 bases are TGTGCCAGCAGCTTTGGACAGACTCCATACAATGAGCAGTTCTTC. Full variable domain (outside the CDR3, taken from reference TRBV11-3 and TRBJ2-1): EAGVVQSPRYKIIEKKQPVAFWCNPISGHNTLYWYLQNLGQGPELLIRYENEEAVDDSQLPKDRFSAERLKGVDSTLKIQPAELGDSAVYLCASSFGQTPYNEQFFGPGTRLTVL.

This clonotype was seen at least ten times. The rearrangement uses TRBV11-2 and TRBJ2-2, with D possibly being TRBD2 (6 bases). Germline-derived CDR1 and CDR2 are SGHAT and FQNNGV. This CDR3 is built from 17 residues. V lost 5 bases, J lost 6 bases, and 22 bases lay in between. DNA for the CDR3: TGTGCCAGCAGCCTTACCGGAGGGGCTTTAGGTTCCGGGGAGCTGTTTTTT. Translation: CASSLTGGALGSGELFF.

The chain couples TRBV28 to TRBJ2-7, with D possibly TRBD2 on 6 matching bases. This CDR3 is built from 14 residues. Germline values: CDR1 MDHEN, CDR2 SYDVKM. V was clipped by 7 bases and J by 1 base, with 14 bases between them. CDR3 DNA sequence: TGTGCCAGCAAGCGGGCCCCCTTATCCTACGAGCAGTACTTC. This translates into CASKRAPLSYEQYF.

This clonotype was picked up a small number of times. The gene calls are TRBV5-6 and TRBJ1-1; the match to TRBD1 covers 10 bases. Germline V gene data show CDR1 as SGHDT and CDR2 as YYEEEE. This CDR3 comprises 15 residues. The J segment lost 4 bases and the V segment lost 4 bases, leaving 7 bases of the junction unmatched. CDR3 sequence: CASSVRTGGSTEAFF. The DNA of the CDR3 is TGTGCCAGCAGCGTTCGGACAGGGGGAAGCACTGAAGCTTTCTTT.

This clonotype was found a few times. The V gene is TRBV18, the J gene TRBJ2-4; D is possibly TRBD1 or TRBD2 (6 bases each). The germline CDR1 and CDR2 sequences are KGHSH and LQKENI. Trimming stripped 6 bases from V and 6 bases from J, with 15 bases between. This CDR3 contains 14 residues. The CDR3 DNA reads TGTGCCAGCTCCGAAGGGGGGCCGGGAAACATTCAGTACTTC. Translation gives CASSEGGPGNIQYF.

The chain links TRBV7-6 to TRBJ1-3; maybe TRBD1 (5 bases). The germline V and J ends were trimmed by 0 bases and 0 bases, with 15 bases remaining between them. CDR3 length: 18 amino acids. In germline, CDR1 is SGHVS, CDR2 FNYEAQ. The CDR3 DNA sequence: TGTGCCAGCAGCTTAGCGGGGCAGGGATTACTCTCTGGAAACACCATATATTTT. This sequence encodes CASSLAGQGLLSGNTIYF.

In DNA form, the CDR3 reads TGTGCCAGCAGCGTAGGAGGATACTTAAACACAGATACGCAGTATTTT. This gives the protein CASSVGGYLNTDTQYF. The chain links TRBV9 to TRBJ2-3; D unresolved. The germline gives CDR1 SGDLS, CDR2 YYNGEE. This CDR3 is built from 16 residues. Trimming cost V 0 bases and J 2 bases, with 13 bases left between them.

This clonotype occurred a few times. The J gene is TRBJ2-7, the V gene TRBV20-1; D uncertain. This CDR3 spans 15 amino acids. From germline, CDR1 is DFQATT and CDR2 SNEGSKA (reference sequence). V was clipped by 0 bases and J by 2 bases, with 14 bases between them. This CDR3 reads CSARDPLGGTYEQYF. The CDR3 nucleotides are TGCAGTGCTAGAGATCCTTTGGGTGGAACCTACGAGCAGTACTTC.